This is a list of T cell receptor beta chains from one sample in a study of early stage breast cancer tumors. The repertoire was sequenced with immunoSEQ multiplex PCR; TCRdb's copy has only in-frame clones and lacks some. The sample lists some 28,000 clones; 80% were seen once. Sequencing was done on a sample of blood. The receptors were sampled from a person aged 55-75 years with breast cancer. CDR3s include the opening cysteine and the closing phenylalanine or tryptophan. Each record gives: D gene, clone size, J gene, V gene, CDR3 protein, CDR3 DNA. D genes are given only for firm matches. Clone size is stated in some rows and not others, as once, few, many or a class when expanded.

D gene: -; clone size: -; J gene: TRBJ1-2; V gene: TRBV7-2; CDR3 protein: CASSLNRDGSQGGYTF; CDR3 DNA: TGTGCCAGCAGCCTAAACCGGGACGGAAGCCAGGGGGGCTACACCTTC
D gene: -; clone size: -; J gene: TRBJ2-2; V gene: TRBV7-8; CDR3 protein: CASSRGYGNTGELFF; CDR3 DNA: TGTGCCAGCAGCCGGGGTTATGGGAACACCGGGGAGCTGTTTTTT
D gene: -; clone size: few; J gene: TRBJ2-3; V gene: TRBV6-5; CDR3 protein: CASSYLSGGSTDTQYF; CDR3 DNA: TGTGCCAGCAGTTACTTGAGCGGAGGTAGCACAGATACGCAGTATTTT
D gene: -; clone size: few; J gene: TRBJ2-7; V gene: TRBV10-1; CDR3 protein: CASSESSGEQYF; CDR3 DNA: TGCGCCAGCAGTGAGTCAAGCGGCGAGCAGTACTTC
D gene: -; clone size: -; J gene: TRBJ1-3; V gene: TRBV7-9; CDR3 protein: CASSLAEGGPGNTIYF; CDR3 DNA: TGTGCCAGCAGCTTAGCGGAGGGGGGGCCTGGAAACACCATATATTTT
D gene: TRBD1; clone size: -; J gene: TRBJ2-5; V gene: TRBV7-6; CDR3 protein: CASSLGQGMGETQYF; CDR3 DNA: TGTGCCAGCAGCTTGGGACAGGGGATGGGGGAGACCCAGTACTTC
D gene: -; clone size: -; J gene: TRBJ2-7; V gene: TRBV18; CDR3 protein: CASSPRDWSSYEQYF; CDR3 DNA: TGTGCCAGCTCACCACGGGACTGGAGCTCCTACGAGCAGTACTTC
D gene: TRBD2; clone size: -; J gene: TRBJ2-7; V gene: TRBV6-4; CDR3 protein: CASRPQDRGEGCEQYF; CDR3 DNA: TGTGCCAGCAGACCACAGGACCGAGGGGAGGGCTGCGAGCAGTACTTC
D gene: TRBD2; clone size: -; J gene: TRBJ2-1; V gene: TRBV7-2; CDR3 protein: CASSLGGTSGRNEQFF; CDR3 DNA: TGTGCCAGCAGCTTAGGGGGGACTAGCGGGAGGAATGAGCAGTTCTTC
D gene: -; clone size: -; J gene: TRBJ1-3; V gene: TRBV6-1; CDR3 protein: CASSDKGRSGNTIYF; CDR3 DNA: TGTGCCAGCAGTGACAAGGGGCGGTCGGGAAACACCATATATTTT
D gene: -; clone size: -; J gene: TRBJ2-3; V gene: TRBV19; CDR3 protein: CASRRQLSTDTQYF; CDR3 DNA: TGTGCCAGTAGACGACAGCTGAGCACAGATACGCAGTATTTT
D gene: TRBD1; clone size: once; J gene: TRBJ2-7; V gene: TRBV7-9; CDR3 protein: CASSFRTGGSYEQYF; CDR3 DNA: TGTGCCAGCAGCTTCCGTACAGGGGGCTCCTACGAGCAGTACTTC